The 24 T cell receptor beta chains below all came from one sample that was sequenced in a study of cytomegalovirus exposure and HLA in healthy donors. Primers: 60 Vbeta forward and 13 Jbeta reverse. Profiled with immunoSEQ multiplex PCR; TCRdb holds only in-frame clones, not every one. The table shows under 90,000 clones, with around 78% occurring only once. The sequenced sample was PBMCs. The receptor source for this set is a man aged 35-49 years in good health and CMV-seronegative.

The V gene is TRBV5-1, the J gene TRBJ1-1; 11 bases match TRBD1. The V and J ends lost 4 bases and 6 bases, in that order; junction bases with no gene match: 8. This CDR3 contains 15 residues. Germline V gene sequence: CDR1 SGHRS, CDR2 YFSETQ. As DNA, the CDR3 is TGCGCCAGCAGCGCGGACAGGGGGCAATTCGCTGAAGCTTTCTTT. Residues: CASSADRGQFAEAFF.

The chain recombines TRBV28 with TRBJ2-5; D ambiguous. The CDR3 sequence is 11 residues long. The V end lost 7 bases, the J end lost 3 bases, and 6 bases lay between the germline ends. Germline V CDR1 and CDR2: MDHEN, SYDVKM. The CDR3: CASTLEETQYF. The CDR3, as DNA: TGTGCCAGCACCCTTGAAGAGACCCAGTACTTC. Combining the CDR3 with reference TRBV28 and TRBJ2-5 gives the whole variable domain DVKVTQSSRYLVKRTGEKVFLECVQDMDHENMFWYRQDPGLGLRLIYFSYDVKMKEKGDIPEGYSVSREKKERFSLILESASTNQTSMYLCASTLEETQYFGPGTRLLVL.

This clone has a single count. The chain employs TRBV7-6 and TRBJ2-5, with TRBD2 matching over 7 bases. The CDR3 totals 15 residues. J lost 0 bases, V lost 0 bases, and 1 base had no gene match. Per germline, CDR1 SGHVS and CDR2 FNYEAQ. The CDR3 protein is CASSLAGGDQETQYF. Here the CDR3 DNA reads TGTGCCAGCAGCTTAGCGGGGGGGGACCAAGAGACCCAGTACTTC. Full variable domain (missing parts from reference TRBV7-6 and TRBJ2-5): GAGVSQSPRYKVTKRGQDVALRCDPISGHVSLYWYRQALGQGPEFLTYFNYEAQQDKSGLPNDRFSAERPEGSISTLTIQRTEQRDSAMYRCASSLAGGDQETQYFGPGTRLLVL.

This chain connects TRBV7-3 to TRBJ2-1; 8 bases map to TRBD2. The CDR3 is 18 amino acids. Losses at the gene ends were 1 base for V and 0 bases for J; bases not matched to a gene: 8. Germline V CDR1 and CDR2: SGHTA, FQGTGA. CDR3 nucleotide sequence: TGTGCCAGCAGCTTAAGGCAAGTCGGGAGGGTCTCCTACAATGAGCAGTTCTTC. Protein sequence: CASSLRQVGRVSYNEQFF.

This clone was found a few times. The same CDR3 is also encoded by other DNA sequences in this sample. The CDR3 nucleotides are TGTGCCAGTAGTATAAGCGGGAGTCAGCCCCAGCATTTT. This sequence encodes CASSISGSQPQHF. The chain combines TRBV19 with TRBJ1-5, with no clear D. CDR1 and CDR2 (germline): LNHDA, SQIVND (reference sequence). V dropped 2 bases and J dropped 6 bases, with 8 bases sitting between them. The CDR3 has 13 residues. Supplemented by reference TRBV19 and TRBJ1-5, the full variable domain reads DGGITQSPKYLFRKEGQNVTLSCEQNLNHDAMYWYRQDPGQGLRLIYYSQIVNDFQKGDIAEGYSVSREKKESFPLTVTSAQKNPTAFYLCASSISGSQPQHFGDGTRLSIL.

In its sample, this clone was seen a few times. The chain couples TRBV28 to TRBJ1-4; the match to TRBD1 covers 7 bases. The ends lost 5 bases at V and 8 bases at J; junction bases unmatched: 2. This CDR3 is built from 12 residues. Germline CDR1 reads MDHEN; CDR2 reads SYDVKM. CDR3 bases: TGTGCCAGCAGTAACAGGGGCGAAAAACTGTTTTTT. The encoded protein is CASSNRGEKLFF.

The chain is built from TRBV10-2 and TRBJ1-2; no clear D gene. Germline-derived CDR1 and CDR2 are WSHSY and SAAADI. Trimming pared 3 bases from V and 8 bases from J, leaving 16 bases between. The CDR3 consists of 14 residues. The CDR3 region is CASSDSGRVRGYTF. The CDR3 DNA reads TGCGCCAGCAGTGACTCCGGGAGGGTAAGAGGCTACACCTTC.

The chain links TRBV10-3 to TRBJ1-2; 10 bases map to TRBD1. With 7 bases clipped from V and 7 bases from J, the junction kept 15 bases outside the gene matches. Germline assignment: CDR1 ENHRY and CDR2 SYGVKD. The CDR3 consists of 16 residues. The CDR3 loop is CAITGTGEGSLGGYTF. The CDR3 DNA is TGTGCCATCACCGGGACAGGGGAAGGGAGCTTGGGTGGCTACACCTTC.

V is TRBV6-1 and J is TRBJ1-2; the match to TRBD1 covers 7 bases. V trimming: 6 bases; J trimming: 7 bases; junction bases outside the gene matches: 11. Germline-derived CDR1 and CDR2 are MNHNS and SASEGT. This CDR3 contains 14 residues. The CDR3, as DNA: TGTGCCAGCAGGGAGGGGGCGCAGGTTGGTGGCTACACCTTC. Translating gives CASREGAQVGGYTF.

V and J are TRBV19 and TRBJ2-1; D possibly corresponds to TRBD1 (6 bases). Deletions cut 7 bases from V and 4 bases from J, with 11 bases between. The length of the CDR3 is 13 residues. Per the germline V gene, CDR1 is LNHDA and CDR2 is SQIVND (reference sequence). The CDR3 DNA follows: TGTGCCAGTAATGGGGGACATTACAATGAGCAGTTCTTC. Translating it yields CASNGGHYNEQFF.

In this sample, this clone turned up once. The chain links TRBV14 to TRBJ2-5, with a tentative D call TRBD2 (5 bases). CDR3 length: 15 amino acids. The V gene lost 1 base and the J gene lost 5 bases, with 14 bases spanning the gap. Germline loops: CDR1 SGHDN, CDR2 FVKESK. The CDR3 DNA is TGTGCCAGCAGCCAAGTAACTCCCCCGGGGGAGACCCAGTACTTC. This codes for CASSQVTPPGETQYF.

The V gene is TRBV28, the J gene TRBJ2-7; D is possibly TRBD2 (5 bases). The CDR3 extends over 15 amino acids. V was shortened by 3 bases and J by 0 bases, with 12 bases between the two germline ends. The germline gives CDR1 MDHEN, CDR2 SYDVKM. The CDR3 loop reads CASSFRGPSSYEQYF. DNA for the CDR3: TGTGCCAGCAGTTTTCGGGGTCCCAGCTCCTACGAGCAGTACTTC.

The J gene is TRBJ2-7, the V gene TRBV7-9, with D perhaps matching TRBD2 (5 bases). The CDR3 is made up of 14 amino acids. Trimming pared 5 bases from V and 5 bases from J, leaving 16 bases between. Germline assignment: CDR1 SEHNR and CDR2 FQNEAQ (reference sequence). DNA of the CDR3: TGTGCCAGCAGCGCAGGCCGGGGATCTCACGAGCAGTACTTC. Protein sequence: CASSAGRGSHEQYF.

The chain recombines TRBV7-9 with TRBJ1-2; D remains ambiguous. V was shortened by 1 base and J by 8 bases, with 8 bases between the two germline ends. CDR3 size: 12 residues. The germline CDR1 and CDR2 sequences are SEHNR and FQNEAQ (reference sequence). CDR3 sequence reads: CASSLGVEGYTF. CDR3 bases: TGTGCCAGCAGCTTAGGAGTAGAGGGCTACACCTTC.

This clone was detected only once. V gene TRBV7-2 combines with J gene TRBJ2-7; 10 bases align to TRBD1. The germline V gene encodes CDR1 SGHTA and CDR2 FQGNSA. V shed 4 bases, J shed 4 bases, and the junction held 4 bases outside the gene matches. The CDR3 loop spans 14 amino acids. Here the CDR3 reads CASSYGQGGYEQYF. The CDR3 nucleotides are TGTGCCAGCAGCTACGGACAGGGGGGATACGAGCAGTACTTC.

This clone has only a few counts. Other nucleotide sequences from this sample produce the same CDR3. V gene TRBV30 combines with J gene TRBJ1-2; D remains unclear. The CDR3 covers 13 residues. V lost 1 base and J lost 3, with 9 bases in between. Germline CDR1 GTSNPN, CDR2 SVGIG (reference sequence). The CDR3 loop reads CAWSDTRHYGYTF. The CDR3 DNA is TGTGCCTGGAGTGACACGAGGCACTATGGCTACACCTTC.

V usage is TRBV30 and J usage is TRBJ2-3; D perhaps matches TRBD2 (6 bases). Germline lookup yields CDR1 GTSNPN and CDR2 SVGIG (reference sequence). The CDR3 sequence is 13 residues long. Trimming cost V 3 bases and J 4 bases, with 11 bases left between them. This chain's CDR3 is CAWSRGAADTQYF. As DNA, the CDR3 is TGTGCCTGGAGCCGCGGGGCCGCAGATACGCAGTATTTT. Full variable domain (missing parts from reference TRBV30 and TRBJ2-3): SQTIHQWPATLVQPVGSPLSLECTVEGTSNPNLYWYRQAAGRGLQLLFYSVGIGQISSEVPQNLSASRPQDRQFILSSKKLLLSDSGFYLCAWSRGAADTQYFGPGTRLTVL.

The gene calls are TRBV28 and TRBJ1-5, with 8 bases lining up with TRBD1. The ends lost 7 bases at V and 6 bases at J; junction bases unmatched: 11. From germline, CDR1 is MDHEN and CDR2 SYDVKM. This CDR3 has 15 amino acids. The CDR3 is CASTDADRGIQPQHF. The CDR3 region has the DNA TGTGCCAGCACCGACGCAGACAGGGGAATTCAGCCCCAGCATTTT.

This chain joins TRBV5-1 and TRBJ2-3, with TRBD1 as a possible D gene (5 bases). V lost 0 bases and J 1 base, leaving 9 bases between the germline ends. This CDR3 contains 15 residues. CDR1 is SGHRS and CDR2 is YFSETQ in the germline V gene. The CDR3 reads CASSLAHRRTDTQYF. The DNA for the CDR3 is TGCGCCAGCAGCTTGGCACACAGGCGCACAGATACGCAGTATTTT.

The rearrangement uses TRBV27 and TRBJ2-1, with TRBD2 matching 10 bases. With V trimmed by 5 bases and J by 9 bases, 10 bases remained unmatched. CDR1 is MNHEY, CDR2 SMNVEV, per germline (reference sequence). The CDR3 spans 15 residues. The DNA of the CDR3 is TGTGCCAGCAGTCCCAGCGGGGGGGCCTCTTTTGAGCAGTTCTTC. It translates to CASSPSGGASFEQFF.

The chain couples TRBV5-1 to TRBJ2-1; D might be TRBD2 (5 bases). The CDR3 loop spans 15 amino acids. Germline V lookup: CDR1 SGHRS, CDR2 YFSETQ. Trimming left V 2 bases short and J 7 bases short, with 16 bases between. In DNA, the CDR3 is TGCGCCAGCAGCTTTTCCAGACTGGGCGGGAATGAGCAGTTCTTC. As protein: CASSFSRLGGNEQFF.

This sequence joins TRBV7-9 and TRBJ1-2; D might be TRBD1 (5 bases). Germline V gene data show CDR1 as SEHNR and CDR2 as FQNEAQ (reference sequence). The V end was cut by 6 bases, the J end by 7 bases, with 9 bases between. This CDR3 spans 11 amino acids. This chain's CDR3 is CASSLRVGYTF. The CDR3 bases are TGTGCCAGCAGTCTCAGGGTTGGCTACACCTTC.

This clone was picked up a small number of times. This chain uses TRBV6-5 with TRBJ2-7; a possible D gene is TRBD2 (6 bases). The V gene's germline CDR1 is MNHEY and CDR2 SVGAGI. Trimming cost V 5 bases and J 5 bases, with 10 bases left between them. The CDR3 consists of 12 residues. The CDR3 nucleotides read TGTGCCAGCAGTCACGGGACTGACGAGCAGTACTTC. It is translated as CASSHGTDEQYF.

The gene calls are TRBV2 and TRBJ2-2; 8 bases fit TRBD1. The CDR3 has 14 residues. CDR1 and CDR2 from the germline V gene are SNHLY and FYNNEI. Trimming removed 11 bases from V and 6 bases from J; junction bases left unmatched: 11. The CDR3 coding sequence is TGTGCCGAGGCTCGGACAGGGTCGTCCGGGGAGCTGTTTTTT. Protein sequence: CAEARTGSSGELFF.